A single TCR beta chain is shown here with its context. Original processing notes: The authors estimated nucleated cell counts from reference gene primer amplification. Data came from immunoSEQ multiplex PCR; TCRdb stores just in-frame clones and leaves some out. D and trimming come from the DNA, and the V and J calls and clone size come from that table. The data contain 190,000 or so clones, around nine tenths of them seen just once; the ten biggest clones take up 2.7%. This record belongs to a study of blood T cell repertoires in COVID-19. Across the study: Researchers got acute and convalescent COVID-19 samples from the United States, Italy and Spain. Sample material is recorded as cDNA or gDNA derived from T cells, B-cell-depleted T cells, or PBMCs.

V dropped 1 base and J dropped 9 bases, with 13 bases sitting between them. Germline lookup yields CDR1 SGHNT and CDR2 YENEEA. This CDR3 comprises 14 residues. This chain links TRBV11-3 with TRBJ2-1; D perhaps matches TRBD2 (6 bases). The origin of this receptor is a middle-aged man with active or convalescent COVID-19. Sample: peripheral blood. DNA of the CDR3: TGTGCCAGCAGCTTAGGGGGACTGACCACTGAGCAGTTCTTC. This translates into CASSLGGLTTEQFF.